Shown below are 29 T cell receptor beta chains from a single sample sequenced in a study of cytomegalovirus exposure and HLA in healthy donors. The method was immunoSEQ multiplex PCR; TCRdb's version includes in-frame clones alone and lacks a portion of them. The sample contains some 120,000 clones, about 90% of which appear only once. Sample: PBMCs. The receptors derive from a woman aged 18-29 years in good health and CMV-seronegative.

The V gene is TRBV30, the J gene TRBJ2-1, with 11 bases that match TRBD2. The J segment lost 1 base and the V segment lost 2 bases, leaving 10 bases of the junction unmatched. The CDR3 consists of 18 residues. Germline-derived CDR1 and CDR2 are GTSNPN and SVGIG (reference sequence). CDR3 sequence (DNA): TGTGCCTGGAGTTCACCTACGACTAGCGGGAAATCCTACAATGAGCAGTTCTTC. Translated: CAWSSPTTSGKSYNEQFF.

Turning to this clone: One end of the junction is discordant with germline, which a read error may explain. This sequence joins TRBV14 and TRBJ2-7; 9 bases line up with TRBD1. Germline V gene sequence: CDR1 SGHDN, CDR2 FVKESK. There are 15 residues in the CDR3. DNA for the CDR3: TGTGCCAGCAGCGACCCGGGACAGGGCTCCCACGAGCAGTACTTC. As protein: CASSDPGQGSHEQYF.

V usage is TRBV19 and J usage is TRBJ1-2, with D perhaps TRBD1 (5 bases). Germline V gene lookup returns CDR1 LNHDA and CDR2 SQIVND (reference sequence). The CDR3 is 15 residues long. V shed 5 bases and J shed 6 bases, with 19 bases lying between them. CDR3 DNA: TGTGCCAGTAGTTTAGTATTCGACAGACACCATGGCTACACCTTC. The encoded protein is CASSLVFDRHHGYTF.

The V call is TRBV2, the J call TRBJ1-1; D is unclear. The CDR3 has 11 amino acids. The V end was cut by 7 bases, the J end by 0 bases, with 3 bases between. Germline assignment: CDR1 SNHLY and CDR2 FYNNEI. As DNA, the CDR3 is TGTGCCAGCACTATGAACACTGAAGCTTTCTTT. Translated: CASTMNTEAFF.

CDR3 region: CASRDRGVGSSYEQYF. The CDR3 DNA follows: TGTGCCAGCAGGGACAGGGGAGTTGGGAGCTCCTACGAGCAGTACTTC. The chain links TRBV2 to TRBJ2-7; 9 nucleotides align to TRBD1. The junction had 9 bases not matched to a gene; V was cut back by 6 bases and J by 0 bases. Germline CDR1 is SNHLY and CDR2 is FYNNEI. This CDR3 comprises 16 residues.

J is TRBJ2-5 and V is TRBV9, with a weak D call TRBD2 (6 bases). Germline V gene lookup returns CDR1 SGDLS and CDR2 YYNGEE. This CDR3 contains 16 residues. V dropped 4 bases and J dropped 5 bases, with 21 bases sitting between them. CDR3 region: CASSSEGRGGGETQYF. The CDR3 DNA reads TGTGCCAGCAGCTCCGAGGGCCGAGGTGGGGGGGAGACCCAGTACTTC.

V usage is TRBV11-3 and J usage is TRBJ1-1, with no clear D. There are 16 residues in the CDR3. The germline V and J ends were trimmed by 3 bases and 0 bases, with 14 bases remaining between them. The germline V gene encodes CDR1 SGHNT and CDR2 YENEEA. The CDR3 bases are TGTGCCAGCAGCTTCGGTCCGACACCCATGAACACTGAAGCTTTCTTT. Residues: CASSFGPTPMNTEAFF.

The V gene is TRBV5-4, the J gene TRBJ2-2; D is possibly TRBD1 (6 bases). The length of the CDR3 is 13 residues. Germline V gene data show CDR1 as SGHNT and CDR2 as YYREEE (reference sequence). Between the trimmed V and J ends, which lost 0 bases and 8 bases, there was a span of 8 bases. CDR3 sequence reads: CASSLDRAGELFF. CDR3 bases: TGTGCCAGCAGCTTGGACAGGGCTGGGGAGCTGTTTTTT.

This clone was counted once. The rearrangement uses TRBV4-3 and TRBJ2-2, with 9 bases aligning to TRBD1. The ends lost 4 bases at V and 6 bases at J; junction bases unmatched: 6. Germline V gives CDR1 LGHNA, CDR2 YSLEER. This CDR3 region has 15 residues. The DNA of the CDR3 is TGCGCCAGCAGCCCTGGGACAGGGAGGGCCGGGGAGCTGTTTTTT. This gives the protein CASSPGTGRAGELFF.

This sequence joins TRBV7-9 and TRBJ1-4; D possibly corresponds to TRBD1 (6 bases). From germline, CDR1 is SEHNR and CDR2 FQNEAQ (reference sequence). The ends were cut back, 5 bases at V and 6 bases at J, with 19 bases in the middle. This CDR3 has 16 residues. This chain's CDR3 is CASSRNTGPLDEKLFF. The CDR3 bases are TGTGCCAGCAGCCGTAACACAGGGCCCTTAGATGAAAAACTGTTTTTT.

J is TRBJ1-1 and V is TRBV19; possible D gene TRBD1, 5 bases. CDR3 size: 12 residues. V lost 1 base and J 8 bases, leaving 8 bases between the germline ends. Germline CDR1 reads LNHDA; CDR2 reads SQIVND (reference sequence). The CDR3 nucleotides read TGTGCCAGTAGTATAGCAGGGCTGGAAGCTTTCTTT. It is translated as CASSIAGLEAFF.

The genes are TRBV2 and TRBJ2-1; the match to TRBD2 covers 15 bases. This CDR3 spans 15 amino acids. Trimming took 6 bases from V and 10 from J; bases not matched to a gene: 7. In germline, CDR1 is SNHLY, CDR2 FYNNEI. The CDR3 DNA reads TGTGCCAGCAGCAGGACTAGCGGGGGGGCGGACGAGCAGTTCTTC. Residues: CASSRTSGGADEQFF.

This clone was seen a single time. J is TRBJ2-7 and V is TRBV2, with D possibly TRBD1 on 6 matching bases. V dropped 5 bases and J dropped 3 bases, with 14 bases sitting between them. Per germline, CDR1 SNHLY and CDR2 FYNNEI. This CDR3 has 14 amino acids. CDR3 residues: CASSPNRAYYEQYF. CDR3 DNA: TGTGCCAGCAGTCCTAACAGGGCGTACTACGAGCAGTACTTC.

The chain joins TRBV19 to TRBJ2-7; TRBD2 aligns across 8 bases. The CDR3 contains 18 residues. V was pared by 5 bases and J by 0 bases, with 15 bases of the junction left unmatched. CDR1 LNHDA and CDR2 SQIVND come from the germline V gene (reference sequence). CDR3 residues: CASSGKGHSGDNSYEQYF. CDR3 coding DNA: TGTGCCAGTAGTGGCAAAGGCCATAGCGGGGATAACTCCTACGAGCAGTACTTC.

The chain joins TRBV10-3 to TRBJ2-1; 14 nucleotides match TRBD2. V dropped 10 bases and J dropped 6; count of bases not matched to a gene: 11. Per the germline V gene, CDR1 is ENHRY and CDR2 is SYGVKD. The CDR3 extends over 16 amino acids. The DNA for the CDR3 is TGTGCCACCGAGACTAGCGGGGGGGCTTATGTCAATGAGCAGTTCTTC. It specifies CATETSGGAYVNEQFF.

The genes are TRBV7-8 and TRBJ2-7; 8 bases match TRBD2. CDR3 size: 18 residues. CDR1 is SGHVS and CDR2 is FQNEAQ in the germline V gene. The V and J ends lost 0 bases and 6 bases, in that order; junction bases with no gene match: 16. The CDR3 nucleotides read TGTGCCAGCAGCTTAGCTCGTTCGTTCCGGGAGGGGGGACTCGAGCAGTACTTC. Encoded protein: CASSLARSFREGGLEQYF.

The chain carries TRBV19 and TRBJ1-2; D gene unclear. V lost 4 bases to trimming and J lost 2 bases, with 14 bases between them. Germline CDR1 and CDR2: LNHDA and SQIVND (reference sequence). This CDR3 region has 15 residues. The CDR3 DNA reads as TGTGCCAGTAGTAGGCCGTCAGGCTCAAACTATGGCTACACCTTC. It codes for CASSRPSGSNYGYTF. Together with reference TRBV19 and TRBJ1-2, the CDR3 gives the full variable domain: DGGITQSPKYLFRKEGQNVTLSCEQNLNHDAMYWYRQDPGQGLRLIYYSQIVNDFQKGDIAEGYSVSREKKESFPLTVTSAQKNPTAFYLCASSRPSGSNYGYTFGSGTRLTVV.

This sequence joins TRBV30 and TRBJ2-1, with 7 nucleotides matching TRBD1. The ends lost 0 bases at V and 9 bases at J; junction bases unmatched: 2. This CDR3 has 12 residues. Germline V lookup: CDR1 GTSNPN, CDR2 SVGIG (reference sequence). The CDR3 region is CAWSVQGTEQFF. In DNA, the CDR3 is TGTGCCTGGAGTGTACAGGGGACTGAGCAGTTCTTC.

The chain couples TRBV6-6 to TRBJ1-3; 7 positions agree with TRBD1. The CDR3 contains 14 residues. Germline V gives CDR1 MNHNY, CDR2 SVGAGI (reference sequence). V trimming: 6 bases; J trimming: 2 bases; junction bases outside the gene matches: 4. Written as DNA, the CDR3 is TGTGCCAGCAGCCGGGACAGTGCTGGAAACACCATATATTTT. As protein: CASSRDSAGNTIYF.

This chain connects TRBV5-1 to TRBJ1-1; TRBD1 matches at 9 bases. Trimming cost V 3 bases and J 4 bases; bases outside gene matches: 4. CDR1 and CDR2 (germline): SGHRS, YFSETQ. The CDR3 extends over 14 amino acids. The CDR3 loop is CASSSGQGGTEAFF. The CDR3, as DNA: TGCGCCAGCAGCTCGGGACAGGGCGGCACTGAAGCTTTCTTT.

This chain joins TRBV2 and TRBJ2-6, with no clear D. The CDR3 has 16 amino acids. Germline V gene data show CDR1 as SNHLY and CDR2 as FYNNEI. V was trimmed by 5 bases and J by 1 base, leaving 12 bases between them. The CDR3: CASSTTDTSGANVLTF. The CDR3 bases are TGTGCCAGCAGTACCACCGACACTTCTGGGGCCAACGTCCTGACTTTC.

CDR3 protein: CASSLDGTSGSWYEQFF. In nucleotides, the CDR3 is TGTGCCAGCAGCTTAGACGGGACTAGCGGGAGTTGGTATGAGCAGTTCTTC. The rearrangement joins TRBV7-8 to TRBJ2-1; 14 nucleotides agree with TRBD2. Looked up from germline, CDR1 is SGHVS and CDR2 is FQNEAQ. This CDR3 has 17 amino acids. With V trimmed by 1 base and J by 8 bases, 7 bases remained unmatched.

This chain links TRBV27 with TRBJ2-3, with 7 bases lining up with TRBD2. The CDR3 length is 14 residues. J gave up 2 bases and V 8 bases, and 7 bases lay outside the gene matches. CDR1 MNHEY and CDR2 SMNVEV come from the germline V gene (reference sequence). The CDR3 DNA sequence: TGTGCCAGCCTTCCGGCGGGGGACACAGATACGCAGTATTTT. As protein: CASLPAGDTDTQYF.

The CDR3 here is CASSFSGVSNQPQHF. The CDR3, as DNA: TGTGCCAGCAGCTTTTCGGGGGTGAGCAATCAGCCCCAGCATTTT. The chain has TRBV7-2 and TRBJ1-5; possible D gene TRBD1, 5 bases. The CDR3 spans 15 residues. From germline, CDR1 is SGHTA and CDR2 FQGNSA. V dropped 3 bases and J dropped 1 base, with 10 bases sitting between them.

This chain connects TRBV7-2 to TRBJ1-2; TRBD1 agrees at 8 bases. Germline V gives CDR1 SGHTA, CDR2 FQGNSA. The CDR3 is 14 residues long. Losses at the gene ends were 5 bases for V and 7 bases for J; bases not matched to a gene: 9. Here the CDR3 reads CASSLPQGAVGYTF. The CDR3 nucleotides read TGTGCCAGCAGCCTTCCTCAGGGGGCAGTTGGCTACACCTTC.

DNA of the CDR3: TGTGCCAGCAGCTTGTCTCTAGCGGGAAATGAGCAGTTCTTC. This encodes CASSLSLAGNEQFF. The chain uses TRBV5-4 and TRBJ2-1, with TRBD2 matching over 9 bases. The CDR3 runs to 14 residues. After removal of 1 base from V and 7 bases from J, the junction contained 3 bases not matched to a gene. Germline V CDR1 and CDR2: SGHNT, YYREEE (reference sequence).

V is TRBV6-5 and J is TRBJ2-7, with 13 bases aligning to TRBD2. The CDR3 has 15 amino acids. Trimming at V came to 6 bases and at J to 0 bases, leaving 2 bases not matched to a gene. Germline V gene lookup returns CDR1 MNHEY and CDR2 SVGAGI. The CDR3 region has the DNA TGTGCCAGCAGGGGACTAGCGGGGAACTCCTACGAGCAGTACTTC. Its protein product is CASRGLAGNSYEQYF.

V gene TRBV19 combines with J gene TRBJ1-2, with a weak D call TRBD1 (6 bases). The CDR3 loop spans 17 amino acids. Per the germline V gene, CDR1 is LNHDA and CDR2 is SQIVND (reference sequence). Trimming left V 4 bases short and J 0 bases short, with 18 bases between. The CDR3 region is CASSKGSGTHANYGYTF. In nucleotides, the CDR3 is TGTGCCAGTAGTAAGGGGTCCGGGACACATGCTAACTATGGCTACACCTTC.

This chain joins TRBV5-1 and TRBJ2-1; D not certain. Germline V lookup: CDR1 SGHRS, CDR2 YFSETQ. The CDR3 totals 15 residues. V was trimmed by 6 bases and J by 1 base, leaving 14 bases between them. The CDR3 loop reads CASTRLEGSYNEQFF. The CDR3 region has the DNA TGCGCCAGCACCCGACTGGAAGGATCCTACAATGAGCAGTTCTTC.